This T cell receptor (beta chain) originates from a study of T cell changes during pregnancy in multiple sclerosis. V was trimmed by 8 bases and J by 0 bases, leaving 7 bases between them. CDR1 is KGHSH, CDR2 LQKENI, per germline. CDR3 length: 13 amino acids. Repertoires were generated with immunoSEQ multiplex PCR, while TCRdb's copy carries only in-frame clones and drops some. The sample lists about 50,000 clones; 80% to 95% were seen once. This sequence joins TRBV18 and TRBJ1-4, with a weak D call TRBD1 (6 bases). This sequence originates from a female donor with multiple sclerosis, enrolled in a pregnancy study. Sequencing used CD4+ T cells from peripheral blood mononuclear cells, obtained in the second trimester of pregnancy. The CDR3 is CASQGSTNEKLFF. CDR3 nucleotide sequence: TGTGCCAGCCAGGGGTCAACTAATGAAAAACTGTTTTTT.